This TCR beta chain appears in the sequencing data of a study of T cells in Graves' hyperthyroidism and ophthalmopathy. The CDR3 is 15 amino acids. With 2 bases clipped from V and 5 bases from J, the junction kept 9 bases outside the gene matches. Template material for amplifying TCR beta CDR3 regions consisted of RNA transcripts. TCR CDR3 underwent first-round RT-PCR with the HTBI primer set. TCRdb reprocessed the multiplex PCR reads via MiXCR and lists one record per CDR3 protein. The data show about 610,000 distinct CDR3 sequences, about 15% seen once. This TCR was sampled from a middle-aged woman with Graves' ophthalmopathy. The sample was blood. V usage is TRBV12-3 or TRBV12-4 and J usage is TRBJ2-7, with 7 bases fitting TRBD1. As DNA, the CDR3 is TGTGCCAGCAGTTTATGGGGACAGCCGTTGAACGAGCAGTACTTC. This encodes CASSLWGQPLNEQYF.